These 11 T cell receptor beta chains originate from one sample sequenced in a study of cytomegalovirus exposure and HLA in healthy donors. Clones were sequenced by immunoSEQ multiplex PCR, and TCRdb holds only the in-frame ones, with some missing. The sample contains 150,000 to 200,000 clones, roughly 90% of which appear only once. The sequenced sample consisted of PBMCs. The receptors stem from a woman younger than 30 in good health and CMV-seronegative.

The genes are TRBV7-6 and TRBJ2-1; 9 bases fit TRBD2. The CDR3 runs 15 residues. V lost 1 base to trimming and J lost 8 bases; unmatched junction nucleotides: 6. Germline V CDR1 and CDR2: SGHVS, FNYEAQ. The CDR3 bases are TGTGCCAGCAGCTTAGTCGGCGGGGGGGCCTATGAGCAGTTCTTC. This sequence encodes CASSLVGGGAYEQFF. Based on the CDR3 plus reference TRBV7-6 and TRBJ2-1, the full variable domain is GAGVSQSPRYKVTKRGQDVALRCDPISGHVSLYWYRQALGQGPEFLTYFNYEAQQDKSGLPNDRFSAERPEGSISTLTIQRTEQRDSAMYRCASSLVGGGAYEQFFGPGTRLTVL.

V usage is TRBV18 and J usage is TRBJ1-1; 8 positions match TRBD1. The V segment lost 8 bases and the J segment 1 base; nucleotides outside the gene matches: 6. Germline V gives CDR1 KGHSH, CDR2 LQKENI. This CDR3 has 14 amino acids. This chain's CDR3 is CASTLDRANTEAFF. DNA for the CDR3: TGTGCCAGCACATTGGACAGGGCGAACACTGAAGCTTTCTTT.

This clone was seen only once. J is TRBJ2-7 and V is TRBV19, with D hard to call. V was shortened by 0 bases and J by 3 bases, with 12 bases between the two germline ends. Germline assignment: CDR1 LNHDA and CDR2 SQIVND (reference sequence). The CDR3 runs to 15 residues. CDR3 sequence: CASSIDLPKSYEQYF. For the CDR3, the DNA is TGTGCCAGTAGTATAGATCTCCCCAAGAGCTACGAGCAGTACTTC.

This clone was recorded a few times. The chain links TRBV10-3 to TRBJ1-5; D not resolved. Trimming removed 0 bases at V and 3 bases at J, with 3 bases between. Germline V gene sequence: CDR1 ENHRY, CDR2 SYGVKD. The CDR3 has 13 amino acids. CDR3 nucleotides: TGTGCCATCAGTGAGTCCCTCAATCAGCCCCAGCATTTT. Amino acids: CAISESLNQPQHF.

The chain carries TRBV2 and TRBJ2-7, with TRBD2 as a possible D gene (6 bases). Germline CDR1 and CDR2: SNHLY and FYNNEI. The CDR3 is 14 amino acids. V was cut by 8 bases and J by 0 bases, with 14 bases left in between. The DNA for the CDR3 is TGTGCCAGCGGAGGGATAAGGAGCTCCTACGAGCAGTACTTC. This encodes CASGGIRSSYEQYF. The variable domain in full, completed from reference TRBV2 and TRBJ2-7, reads EPEVTQTPSHQVTQMGQEVILRCVPISNHLYFYWYRQILGQKVEFLVSFYNNEISEKSEIFDDQFSVERPDGSNFTLKIRSTKLEDSAMYFCASGGIRSSYEQYFGPGTRLTVT.

The chain uses TRBV27 and TRBJ1-1; D gene ambiguous. Germline CDR1 and CDR2: MNHEY and SMNVEV (reference sequence). The V gene lost 11 bases and the J gene lost 8 bases, with 18 bases spanning the gap. The CDR3 covers 12 residues. The CDR3 coding sequence is TGTGCCTCATCTACATTAGTCGGGGAAGCTTTCTTT. Translation gives CASSTLVGEAFF.

This rearrangement joins TRBV28 to TRBJ2-7, with 8 bases matching TRBD1. The germline V gene has CDR1 MDHEN and CDR2 SYDVKM. After removal of 6 bases from V and 6 bases from J, the junction contained 13 bases not matched to a gene. The CDR3 loop spans 15 amino acids. The CDR3 sequence is CASSLPTGVSREQYF. DNA of the CDR3: TGTGCCAGCAGCCTACCGACAGGGGTAAGCCGCGAGCAGTACTTC.

Here the CDR3 DNA reads TGTGCCAGCAGCTTCCTGAACAGGGAAGCTAGCACAGATACGCAGTATTTT. Protein product: CASSFLNREASTDTQYF. V is TRBV7-2 and J is TRBJ2-3, with D perhaps matching TRBD1 (6 bases). Germline CDR1 is SGHTA and CDR2 is FQGNSA. Trimming removed 3 bases from V and 0 bases from J, with 16 bases in between. This CDR3 region has 17 residues. Complete variable domain (other parts from reference TRBV7-2 and TRBJ2-3): GAGVSQSPSNKVTEKGKDVELRCDPISGHTALYWYRQSLGQGLEFLIYFQGNSAPDKSGLPSDRFSAERTGGSVSTLTIQRTQQEDSAVYLCASSFLNREASTDTQYFGPGTRLTVL.

In DNA form, the CDR3 reads TGTGCCAGCAGTTACGGAGAGGGAACTCCAGGTGAAGCTTTCTTT. Its translation is CASSYGEGTPGEAFF. The rearrangement links TRBV6-5 to TRBJ1-1; D not resolved. Germline-derived CDR1 and CDR2 are MNHEY and SVGAGI. V was shortened by 2 bases and J by 7 bases, with 17 bases between the two germline ends. This CDR3 spans 15 amino acids.

This clone occurred a few times. The CDR3 region has the DNA TGCGCCAGCAGCCCGCAGCCCGGGGGGGTCCAAGAGACCCAGTACTTC. As protein: CASSPQPGGVQETQYF. This chain uses TRBV5-1 with TRBJ2-5; 8 nucleotides agree with TRBD2. This CDR3 is built from 16 residues. The trim removed 4 bases at V and 1 base at J, leaving 9 bases unmatched. The V gene's germline CDR1 is SGHRS and CDR2 YFSETQ.

This sequence joins TRBV4-3 and TRBJ2-6; D possibly corresponds to TRBD2 (5 bases). The CDR3 length is 18 residues. CDR1 and CDR2 from the germline V gene are LGHNA and YSLEER. Deletions cut 4 bases from V and 3 bases from J, with 19 bases between. CDR3 bases: TGCGCCAGCAGCCCTCTCGGCGTGCGAGGGCTTGGGGCCAACGTCCTGACTTTC. The encoded protein is CASSPLGVRGLGANVLTF.